This T cell receptor (beta chain) is from a study of T cell responses to AZD1222 COVID-19 vaccine. Measured with immunoSEQ multiplex PCR; TCRdb has only the in-frame clones, and not every one. The table records about 140,000 clones, approximately 95% of them present only once. Findings and caveats of the study: Spike-specific TCR breadth and depth rose after two AZD1222 doses. Regions 160-218 and 743-854 dominated among vaccine-associated CD4 TCRs spanning spike. Repertoire sampling occurred only after the peak T cell response. Clonal diversity may have been underestimated in mostly white British donors.

Notes on this clone: What it binds is unknown.

Germline assignment: CDR1 MDHEN and CDR2 SYDVKM. The CDR3 totals 15 residues. Trimming took 4 bases from V and 2 from J, leaving 11 bases between them. The V and J genes are TRBV28 and TRBJ2-2, with D perhaps TRBD2 (5 bases). The TCR was taken from an adult in good health. The sample consisted of peripheral blood, taken on day 0 of MenACWY control vaccination. CDR3: CASSWTGFNTGELFF. The DNA for the CDR3 is TGTGCCAGCAGTTGGACGGGATTTAACACCGGGGAGCTGTTTTTT.